These 31 T cell receptor beta chains came from one sample sequenced in a study of T cell responses to AZD1222 COVID-19 vaccine. Repertoires were generated with immunoSEQ multiplex PCR, while TCRdb's copy carries only in-frame clones and drops some. The top ten hold less than 3% of the sample, which has approximately 150,000 clones, around 90% seen once. The sample was peripheral blood, taken on day 0 of AZD1222 vaccination. The receptors derive from an adult in good health.

The genes are TRBV6-5 and TRBJ2-7; 8 nucleotides agree with TRBD1. The germline CDR1 and CDR2 sequences are MNHEY and SVGAGI. This CDR3 is built from 13 residues. V shed 2 bases, J shed 6 bases, and the junction held 3 bases outside the gene matches. CDR3 protein: CASSYTGGIEQYF. CDR3 coding DNA: TGTGCCAGCAGTTACACAGGGGGGATCGAGCAGTACTTC.

This rearrangement joins TRBV7-2 to TRBJ1-6; perhaps TRBD1 as D (6 bases). V was clipped by 8 bases and J by 10 bases, with 15 bases between them. Germline V gene sequence: CDR1 SGHTA, CDR2 FQGNSA. This CDR3 is 13 amino acids long. Written as DNA, the CDR3 is TGTGCCAGCCGGGGGCTGCCCGGATCACCCCTCCACTTT. This sequence encodes CASRGLPGSPLHF.

The rearrangement joins TRBV5-1 to TRBJ2-3, with a weak D call TRBD2 (6 bases). V was cut by 5 bases and J by 3 bases, with 13 bases left in between. CDR3 length: 14 amino acids. Germline values: CDR1 SGHRS, CDR2 YFSETQ. The CDR3 sequence: CASRRASETDTQYF. The CDR3 DNA is TGCGCCAGCAGGAGGGCTAGCGAAACAGATACGCAGTATTTT.

The chain recombines TRBV19 with TRBJ1-6; 9 positions agree with TRBD1. Germline loops: CDR1 LNHDA, CDR2 SQIVND (reference sequence). The CDR3 runs 15 residues. After removal of 4 bases from V and 9 bases from J, the junction contained 7 bases not matched to a gene. CDR3 sequence reads: CASSTTGTGISPLHF. The CDR3 DNA reads as TGTGCCAGTAGTACAACCGGGACAGGGATTTCACCCCTCCACTTT. The full variable domain, in which reference TRBV19 and TRBJ1-6 provide the parts outside the CDR3, is DGGITQSPKYLFRKEGQNVTLSCEQNLNHDAMYWYRQDPGQGLRLIYYSQIVNDFQKGDIAEGYSVSREKKESFPLTVTSAQKNPTAFYLCASSTTGTGISPLHFGNGTRLTVT.

The chain employs TRBV5-6 and TRBJ1-1; the D is unclear. The germline CDR1 and CDR2 sequences are SGHDT and YYEEEE. This CDR3 spans 13 amino acids. Trimming pared 0 bases from V and 1 base from J, leaving 4 bases between. The CDR3 spells CASSLGRNTEAFF. CDR3 bases: TGTGCCAGCAGCTTGGGACGGAACACTGAAGCTTTCTTT.

In this sample, this clone turned up once. The chain is built from TRBV27 and TRBJ2-7; TRBD1 matches 7 bases. Per germline, CDR1 MNHEY and CDR2 SMNVEV (reference sequence). The CDR3 covers 13 residues. The V and J ends lost 5 bases and 4 bases, in that order; junction bases with no gene match: 5. The CDR3 loop is CASSLDRQYEQYF. CDR3 nucleotide sequence: TGTGCCAGCAGTCTGGACAGGCAGTACGAGCAGTACTTC.

The rearrangement joins TRBV4-2 to TRBJ2-2; 16 positions agree with TRBD2. The germline V gene encodes CDR1 LGHNA and CDR2 YNFKEQ. V dropped 1 base and J dropped 6; count of bases not matched to a gene: 11. This CDR3 has 20 amino acids. The CDR3 region is CASSQAGGLAGGPLPGELFF. DNA of the CDR3: TGTGCCAGCAGCCAAGCGGGGGGACTAGCGGGAGGGCCCCTTCCCGGGGAGCTGTTTTTT.

The V and J genes are TRBV12-3 or TRBV12-4 and TRBJ1-1; 7 bases line up with TRBD1. The CDR3 length is 13 residues. The junction had 5 bases not matched to a gene; V was cut back by 6 bases and J by 4 bases. The CDR3 protein is CASSQGVGTEAFF. CDR3 sequence (DNA): TGTGCCAGCAGCCAGGGGGTGGGCACTGAAGCTTTCTTT.

V gene TRBV2 combines with J gene TRBJ1-2, with unresolved D. There are 13 residues in the CDR3. The V gene lost 2 bases and the J gene lost 5 bases, with 9 bases spanning the gap. Germline CDR1 and CDR2: SNHLY and FYNNEI. The CDR3: CASSERAQYGYTF. CDR3 nucleotides: TGTGCCAGCAGTGAAAGGGCCCAATATGGCTACACCTTC.

This clone was seen only once. This chain joins TRBV15 and TRBJ2-3; D is unresolved. Germline CDR1 reads LNHNV; CDR2 reads YYDKDF (reference sequence). Trimming pared 0 bases from V and 9 bases from J, leaving 16 bases between. The CDR3 has 15 residues. CDR3 nucleotide sequence: TGTGCCACCAGCAGAGATCTTTACTACACTGAAACGCAGTATTTT. Translating it yields CATSRDLYYTETQYF.

V usage is TRBV7-2 and J usage is TRBJ1-2, with unresolved D. The germline V and J ends were trimmed by 4 bases and 8 bases, with 11 bases remaining between them. CDR1 is SGHTA and CDR2 is FQGNSA in the germline V gene. The CDR3 contains 12 residues. In DNA form, the CDR3 reads TGTGCCAGCAGCTCGTTTCAGAACGGCTACACCTTC. Residues: CASSSFQNGYTF.

Remarks on this clone: Other nucleotide sequences in the sample specify the same CDR3. This chain connects TRBV3-1 (or the pseudogene TRBV3-2) to TRBJ1-6; D unclear. Trimming removed 1 base from V and 4 bases from J, with 5 bases in between. The CDR3 runs to 14 residues. CDR1 is LGHDT and CDR2 is YNNKEL in the germline V gene (reference sequence). CDR3 sequence: CASSQAGYNSPLHF. The CDR3 DNA reads as TGTGCCAGCAGCCAAGCTGGGTATAATTCACCCCTCCACTTT.

This clone came up once. This chain uses TRBV3-1 (or the pseudogene TRBV3-2) with TRBJ2-6, with a tentative D call TRBD1 (6 bases). The CDR3 covers 16 residues. V was clipped by 7 bases and J by 4 bases, with 17 bases between them. In germline, CDR1 is LGHDT, CDR2 YNNKEL (reference sequence). The CDR3 nucleotides are TGTGCCAGCACCCGACAGGTCACTACCGGGGCCAACGTCCTGACTTTC. Its translation: CASTRQVTTGANVLTF.

CDR3 sequence: CASSLGTGQTGELFF. For the CDR3, the DNA is TGTGCCAGCAGCTTAGGAACAGGGCAGACCGGGGAGCTGTTTTTT. The chain joins TRBV11-3 to TRBJ2-2, with a possible D match to TRBD1 (6 bases). Germline CDR1 is SGHNT and CDR2 is YENEEA. This CDR3 has 15 residues. Trimming took 1 base from V and 5 from J, leaving 11 bases between them.

The V gene is TRBV5-1, the J gene TRBJ1-5; D unclear. CDR1 is SGHRS, CDR2 YFSETQ, per germline. There are 14 residues in the CDR3. V lost 0 bases to trimming and J lost 2 bases, with 6 bases between them. The DNA of the CDR3 is TGCGCCAGCAGCTTGGCCGGGGGCAATCAGCCCCAGCATTTT. Translation: CASSLAGGNQPQHF. Full variable domain (missing parts from reference TRBV5-1 and TRBJ1-5): KAGVTQTPRYLIKTRGQQVTLSCSPISGHRSVSWYQQTPGQGLQFLFEYFSETQRNKGNFPGRFSGRQFSNSRSEMNVSTLELGDSALYLCASSLAGGNQPQHFGDGTRLSIL.

This chain connects TRBV29-1 to TRBJ1-1, with a weak D call TRBD1 (6 bases). The CDR3 contains 13 residues. In germline, CDR1 is SQVTM, CDR2 ANQGSEA. Trimming cost V 7 bases and J 3 bases, with 15 bases left between them. CDR3 protein: CSASQGVDTEAFF. The CDR3 DNA sequence: TGCAGCGCCTCACAGGGAGTAGACACTGAAGCTTTCTTT.

J is TRBJ1-4 and V is TRBV6-1; D unresolved. CDR1 and CDR2 (germline): MNHNS, SASEGT. The ends were cut back, 0 bases at V and 4 bases at J, with 6 bases in the middle. The CDR3 has 14 amino acids. Written as DNA, the CDR3 is TGTGCCAGCAGTGAAGCCAAATATAATGAAAAACTGTTTTTT. It is translated as CASSEAKYNEKLFF.

The chain joins TRBV5-1 to TRBJ2-1, with 9 nucleotides matching TRBD1. CDR1 and CDR2 (germline): SGHRS, YFSETQ. CDR3 size: 13 residues. The trim removed 4 bases at V and 12 bases at J, leaving 8 bases unmatched. In DNA, the CDR3 is TGCGCCAGCAGCCTCGGGACGACAGGGGGGCAGTTCTTC. Amino acid sequence: CASSLGTTGGQFF.

The J gene is TRBJ2-1, the V gene TRBV19, with TRBD2 identical over 12 bases. This CDR3 is 16 amino acids long. Trimming at V came to 4 bases and at J to 4 bases, leaving 5 bases not matched to a gene. CDR1 is LNHDA and CDR2 is SQIVND in the germline V gene (reference sequence). The CDR3 DNA is TGTGCCAGTAGTAGGACTAGCGGGACCTTATACAATGAGCAGTTCTTC. Its translation: CASSRTSGTLYNEQFF.

The chain combines TRBV28 with TRBJ2-5, with 11 nucleotides matching TRBD2. Germline assignment: CDR1 MDHEN and CDR2 SYDVKM. There are 15 residues in the CDR3. Losses at the gene ends were 3 bases for V and 4 bases for J; bases not matched to a gene: 4. The CDR3 DNA is TGTGCCAGCAGTTTCACTAGCGGGAGAGGAGAGACCCAGTACTTC. It translates to CASSFTSGRGETQYF.

The CDR3 loop is CASSLGGAATNEKLFF. CDR3 nucleotide sequence: TGTGCCAGCAGTTTAGGGGGCGCGGCAACTAATGAAAAACTGTTTTTT. The chain joins TRBV28 to TRBJ1-4; a weak D match, TRBD1 (6 bases). This CDR3 contains 16 residues. In germline, CDR1 is MDHEN, CDR2 SYDVKM. V lost 2 bases and J 0 bases, leaving 10 bases between the germline ends.

J is TRBJ2-5 and V is TRBV18; D remains ambiguous. The germline V gene encodes CDR1 KGHSH and CDR2 LQKENI. V lost 0 bases and J 4 bases, leaving 9 bases between the germline ends. This CDR3 has 14 residues. This CDR3 is CASSPPGQRETQYF. Here the CDR3 DNA reads TGTGCCAGCTCACCACCCGGCCAACGAGAGACCCAGTACTTC.

This clone is a singleton in its sample. The V call is TRBV2, the J call TRBJ2-1; 7 bases are shared with TRBD2. CDR3 length: 16 residues. After removal of 3 bases from V and 1 base from J, the junction contained 6 bases not matched to a gene. Per germline, CDR1 SNHLY and CDR2 FYNNEI. The CDR3 coding sequence is TGTGCCAGCAGTGAGGAGCCGCGGGGGTCCTACAATGAGCAGTTCTTC. As protein: CASSEEPRGSYNEQFF.

The chain uses TRBV10-3 and TRBJ2-7, with 16 bases that match TRBD2. After removal of 6 bases from V and 3 bases from J, the junction contained 5 bases not matched to a gene. CDR3 length: 16 residues. Germline V gene data show CDR1 as ENHRY and CDR2 as SYGVKD. Written as DNA, the CDR3 is TGTGCCATCAGGGGGACTAGCGGGAGGGCCGTCTACGAGCAGTACTTC. Translated, it gives CAIRGTSGRAVYEQYF.

This chain links TRBV4-1 with TRBJ2-7, with 8 positions matching TRBD1. Germline CDR1 MGHRA, CDR2 YSYEKL. With V trimmed by 4 bases and J by 4 bases, 3 bases remained unmatched. The CDR3 is made up of 13 amino acids. The CDR3 DNA reads TGCGCCAGCAGCCTCACAGGGGGTTACGAGCAGTACTTC. It is translated as CASSLTGGYEQYF.

The chain employs TRBV13 and TRBJ1-2; no clear D gene. Trimming removed 5 bases from V and 0 bases from J, with 13 bases in between. From germline, CDR1 is PRHDT and CDR2 FYEKMQ (reference sequence). The CDR3 sequence is 15 residues long. The CDR3 DNA follows: TGTGCCAGCAGCCCGGCAACCAGAGCTAACTATGGCTACACCTTC. Translating gives CASSPATRANYGYTF.

The chain recombines TRBV11-3 with TRBJ2-3, with 7 bases lining up with TRBD2. CDR3 size: 15 residues. V shed 3 bases and J 3 bases; nucleotides not matched to a gene: 6. Per germline, CDR1 SGHNT and CDR2 YENEEA. DNA for the CDR3: TGTGCCAGCAGCTTGGCGGGAGTTTTGACAGATACGCAGTATTTT. The encoded protein is CASSLAGVLTDTQYF.

The chain uses TRBV19 and TRBJ2-3; D may be TRBD1 or TRBD2 (5 bases each). V was clipped by 3 bases and J by 4 bases, with 14 bases between them. The CDR3 runs to 15 residues. In germline, CDR1 is LNHDA, CDR2 SQIVND (reference sequence). In DNA form, the CDR3 reads TGTGCCAGTAGTATTGGGACCCTGAGGTCAGATACGCAGTATTTT. Residues: CASSIGTLRSDTQYF.

The CDR3: CASSRVGNTEAFF. The CDR3 DNA follows: TGCGCCAGCAGCCGAGTAGGGAACACTGAAGCTTTCTTT. The chain uses TRBV5-1 and TRBJ1-1; D gene uncertain. The germline V and J ends were trimmed by 4 bases and 1 base, with 8 bases remaining between them. The CDR3 loop spans 13 amino acids. Germline V lookup: CDR1 SGHRS, CDR2 YFSETQ.

V usage is TRBV29-1 and J usage is TRBJ2-2; TRBD2 might be the D (5 bases). Germline CDR1 and CDR2: SQVTM and ANQGSEA. The CDR3 is 15 amino acids. Trimming shortened V by 7 bases and J by 1 base, and 16 bases separated the two germline ends. CDR3 loop: CSAVAGSLNTGELFF. The CDR3 bases are TGCAGCGCGGTGGCGGGCAGCCTGAACACCGGGGAGCTGTTTTTT.

This clone appeared once. CDR3 bases: TGTGCCTGGAGTTCCCAGGGGGCCCCAGATACGCAGTATTTT. Translating gives CAWSSQGAPDTQYF. The chain combines TRBV30 with TRBJ2-3; 8 bases are a match to TRBD1. In germline, CDR1 is GTSNPN, CDR2 SVGIG (reference sequence). The junction had 5 bases not matched to a gene; V was cut back by 2 bases and J by 4 bases. The CDR3 has 14 residues.